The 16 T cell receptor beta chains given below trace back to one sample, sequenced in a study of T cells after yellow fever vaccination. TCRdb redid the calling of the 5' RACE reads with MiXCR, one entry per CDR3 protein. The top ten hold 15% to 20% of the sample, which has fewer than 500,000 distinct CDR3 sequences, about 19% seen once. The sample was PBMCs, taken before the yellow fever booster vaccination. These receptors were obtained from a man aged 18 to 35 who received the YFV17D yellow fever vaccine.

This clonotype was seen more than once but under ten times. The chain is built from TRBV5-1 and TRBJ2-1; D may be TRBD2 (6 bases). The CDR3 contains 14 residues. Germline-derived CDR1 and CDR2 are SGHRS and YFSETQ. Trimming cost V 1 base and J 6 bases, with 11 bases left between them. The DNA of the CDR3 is TGCGCCAGCAGCTTGCCCGGGACTTTCAATGAGCAGTTCTTC. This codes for CASSLPGTFNEQFF.

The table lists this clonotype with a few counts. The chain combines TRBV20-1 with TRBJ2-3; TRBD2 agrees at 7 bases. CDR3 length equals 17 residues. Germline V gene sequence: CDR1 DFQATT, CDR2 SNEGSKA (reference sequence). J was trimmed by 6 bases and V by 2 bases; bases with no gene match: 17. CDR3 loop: CSARRAGTTLSTDTQYF. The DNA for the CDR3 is TGCAGTGCTAGAAGAGCCGGGACTACACTTTCTACGGATACGCAGTATTTT.

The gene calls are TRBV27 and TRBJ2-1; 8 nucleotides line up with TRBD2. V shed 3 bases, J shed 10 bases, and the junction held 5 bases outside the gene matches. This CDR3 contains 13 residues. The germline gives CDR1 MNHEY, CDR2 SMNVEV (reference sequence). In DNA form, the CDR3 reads TGTGCCAGCAGTTTTACAATAGCGGGGGAGCAGTTCTTC. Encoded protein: CASSFTIAGEQFF.

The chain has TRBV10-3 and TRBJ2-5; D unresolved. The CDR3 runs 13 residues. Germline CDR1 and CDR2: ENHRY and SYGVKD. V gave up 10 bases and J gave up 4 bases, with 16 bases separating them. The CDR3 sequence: CATQLGRLETQYF. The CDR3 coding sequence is TGTGCCACACAATTAGGAAGGCTAGAGACCCAGTACTTC.

The CDR3 bases are TGTGCCAGCAGCCGGAACGGGACAGGGCCCGAGCAGTACGTC. It is translated as CASSRNGTGPEQYV. The V gene is TRBV11-2, the J gene TRBJ2-7; 9 bases align to TRBD1. Germline V gene lookup returns CDR1 SGHAT and CDR2 FQNNGV. V trimming: 5 bases; J trimming: 6 bases; junction bases outside the gene matches: 8. This CDR3 has 14 residues.

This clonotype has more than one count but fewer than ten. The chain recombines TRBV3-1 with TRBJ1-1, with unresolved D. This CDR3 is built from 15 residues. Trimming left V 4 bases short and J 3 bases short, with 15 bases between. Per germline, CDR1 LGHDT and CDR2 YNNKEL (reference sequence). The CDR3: CASSLAHGDDTEAFF. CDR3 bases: TGTGCCAGCAGCCTCGCCCATGGGGATGACACTGAAGCTTTCTTT.

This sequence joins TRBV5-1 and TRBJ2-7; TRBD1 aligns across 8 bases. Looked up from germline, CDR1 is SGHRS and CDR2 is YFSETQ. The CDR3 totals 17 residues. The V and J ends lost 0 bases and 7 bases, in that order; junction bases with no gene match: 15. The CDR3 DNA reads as TGCGCCAGCAGCTTGGCCCCCTGGGCAGGGGGCTCGATGGAGCAGTACTTC. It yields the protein CASSLAPWAGGSMEQYF.

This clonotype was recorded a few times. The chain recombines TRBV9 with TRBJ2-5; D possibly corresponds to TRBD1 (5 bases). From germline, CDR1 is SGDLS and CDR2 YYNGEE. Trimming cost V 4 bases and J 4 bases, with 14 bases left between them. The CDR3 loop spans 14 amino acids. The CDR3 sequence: CASSLQGNPETQYF. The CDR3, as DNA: TGTGCCAGCAGCCTCCAGGGTAACCCAGAGACCCAGTACTTC.

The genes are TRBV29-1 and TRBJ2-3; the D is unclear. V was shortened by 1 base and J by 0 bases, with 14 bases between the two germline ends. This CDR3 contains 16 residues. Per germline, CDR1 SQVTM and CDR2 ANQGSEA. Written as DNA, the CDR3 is TGCAGCGTTGAAGGCGGTGACACTACTAGCACAGATACGCAGTATTTT. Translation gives CSVEGGDTTSTDTQYF.

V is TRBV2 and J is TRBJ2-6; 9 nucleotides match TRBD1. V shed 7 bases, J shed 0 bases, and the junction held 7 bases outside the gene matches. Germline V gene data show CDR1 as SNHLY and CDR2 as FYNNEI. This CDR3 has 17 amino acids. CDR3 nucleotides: TGTGCCAGCAAAGAGGGACAGGGTTTCTCTGGGGCCAACGTCCTGACTTTC. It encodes CASKEGQGFSGANVLTF.

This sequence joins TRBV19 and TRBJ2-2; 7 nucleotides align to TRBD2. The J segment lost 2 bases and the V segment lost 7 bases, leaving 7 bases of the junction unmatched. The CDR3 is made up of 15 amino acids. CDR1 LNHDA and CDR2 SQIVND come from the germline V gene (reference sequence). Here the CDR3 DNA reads TGTGCCAGTATGGATAGCGGGCGAAACACCGGGGAGCTGTTTTTT. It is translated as CASMDSGRNTGELFF.

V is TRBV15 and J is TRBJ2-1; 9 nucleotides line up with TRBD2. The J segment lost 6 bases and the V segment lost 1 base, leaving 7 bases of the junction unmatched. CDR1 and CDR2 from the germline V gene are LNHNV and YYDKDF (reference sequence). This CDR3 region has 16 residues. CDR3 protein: CATSRGHSGGINEQFF. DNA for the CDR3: TGTGCCACCAGCAGAGGACATAGCGGGGGAATCAATGAGCAGTTCTTC.

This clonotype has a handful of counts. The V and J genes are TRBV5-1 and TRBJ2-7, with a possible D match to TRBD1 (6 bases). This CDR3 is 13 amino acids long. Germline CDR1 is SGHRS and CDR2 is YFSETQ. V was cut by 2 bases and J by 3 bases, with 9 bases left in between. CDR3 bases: TGCGCCAGCAGCTTACAGGGTGGCTACGAGCAGTACGTC. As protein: CASSLQGGYEQYV.

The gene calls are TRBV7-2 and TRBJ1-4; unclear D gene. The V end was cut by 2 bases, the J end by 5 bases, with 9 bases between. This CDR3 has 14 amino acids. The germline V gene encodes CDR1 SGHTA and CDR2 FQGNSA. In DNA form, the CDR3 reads TGTGCCAGCAGCTTAAGTCTGGAGAATGAAAAACTGTTTTTT. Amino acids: CASSLSLENEKLFF.

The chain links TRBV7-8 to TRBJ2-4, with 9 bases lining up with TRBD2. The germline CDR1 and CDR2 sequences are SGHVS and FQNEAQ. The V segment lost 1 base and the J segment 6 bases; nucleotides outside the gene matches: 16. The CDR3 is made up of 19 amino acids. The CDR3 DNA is TGTGCCAGCAGCTTAGTACCCCGAGCTAGCGGGGTCCCAGGAAACATTCAGTACTTC. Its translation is CASSLVPRASGVPGNIQYF.

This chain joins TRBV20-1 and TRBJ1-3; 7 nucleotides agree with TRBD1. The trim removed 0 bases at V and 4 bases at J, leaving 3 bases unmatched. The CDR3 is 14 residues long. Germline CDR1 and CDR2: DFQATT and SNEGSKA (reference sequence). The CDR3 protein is CSARETGVGNTIYF. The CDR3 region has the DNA TGCAGTGCTAGAGAAACAGGGGTGGGAAACACCATATATTTT.